This T cell receptor beta chain was documented in a study of cytomegalovirus exposure and HLA in healthy donors. Study-level findings and limits: As was reported, the HLA-A and HLA-B alleles of most subjects were accurately predicted from TCR beta sequences. A later analysis revealed that TCR association rates differed between HLA loci, peaking at DRB1 and bottoming out at HLA-C. Some public TCRs appeared in many individuals, while most sequences were rare.

The PCR employed 60 Vbeta primers together with 13 Jbeta primers. Only in-frame clones appear in the TCRdb table, and some are missing; sequencing was by immunoSEQ multiplex PCR. The table has 100,000 or so clones, under 85% seen once; the top ten hold 5.5% to 7%. This clone was seen a single time. The antigen remains unidentified. This clonotype was obtained from a man younger than 35 in good health and CMV-seronegative. Sequences were obtained from PBMCs.

The CDR3 DNA sequence: TGTGCCATCAGTGAGTCGGCGTTAGCGGGAGGCACAGATACGCAGTATTTT. Protein sequence: CAISESALAGGTDTQYF. The genes are TRBV10-3 and TRBJ2-3; 9 bases line up with TRBD2. The CDR3 runs to 17 residues. CDR1 is ENHRY, CDR2 SYGVKD, per germline. V dropped 0 bases and J dropped 1; count of bases not matched to a gene: 5.